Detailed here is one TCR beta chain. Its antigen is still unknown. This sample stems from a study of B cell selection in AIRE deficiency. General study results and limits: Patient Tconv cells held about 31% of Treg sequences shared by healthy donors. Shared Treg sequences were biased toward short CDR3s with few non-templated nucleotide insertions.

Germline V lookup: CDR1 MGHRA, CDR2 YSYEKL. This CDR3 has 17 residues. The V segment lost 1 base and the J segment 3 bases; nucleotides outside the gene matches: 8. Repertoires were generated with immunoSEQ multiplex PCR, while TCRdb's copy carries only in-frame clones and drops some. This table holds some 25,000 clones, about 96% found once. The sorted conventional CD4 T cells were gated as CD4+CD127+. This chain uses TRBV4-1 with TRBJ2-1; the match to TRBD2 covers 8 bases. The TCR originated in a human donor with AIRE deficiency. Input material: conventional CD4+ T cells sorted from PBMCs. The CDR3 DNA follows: TGCGCCAGCAGCCAAGCGGGGGGGACTAGGGGCTACAATGAGCAGTTCTTC. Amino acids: CASSQAGGTRGYNEQFF.